These 14 T cell receptor beta chains originate from one sample sequenced in a study of blood T cell repertoires in COVID-19. The assay was immunoSEQ multiplex PCR, and TCRdb's table has in-frame clones only and misses some. The sample includes 120,000 or so clones, roughly 79% of them seen just once. Sequences were obtained from peripheral blood. The receptors stem from a woman aged 80 or over with active or convalescent COVID-19.

A word on this clone: The sample has other DNA sequences that encode this CDR3 too. The genes are TRBV5-1 and TRBJ1-1; D gene unclear. CDR1 is SGHRS, CDR2 YFSETQ, per germline. Trimming pared 0 bases from V and 1 base from J, leaving 7 bases between. This CDR3 comprises 14 residues. DNA of the CDR3: TGCGCCAGCAGCTTGGGAGGAGGGAACACTGAAGCTTTCTTT. Protein sequence: CASSLGGGNTEAFF.

This sequence joins TRBV9 and TRBJ2-7, with 8 bases aligning to TRBD2. Trimming at V came to 0 bases and at J to 5 bases, leaving 7 bases not matched to a gene. The CDR3 is made up of 15 amino acids. Germline assignment: CDR1 SGDLS and CDR2 YYNGEE. Here the CDR3 DNA reads TGTGCCAGCAGCGTAGGGGTTCGGGGGGGCGACGAGCAGTACTTC. This codes for CASSVGVRGGDEQYF.

The V call is TRBV7-3, the J call TRBJ1-1, with D possibly being TRBD1 (5 bases). Germline V CDR1 and CDR2: SGHTA, FQGTGA. V shed 3 bases and J shed 1 base, with 12 bases lying between them. The CDR3 extends over 15 amino acids. In DNA, the CDR3 is TGTGCCAGCAGCTTGGGGGGACGGCCGAACACTGAAGCTTTCTTT. This encodes CASSLGGRPNTEAFF.

This sequence joins TRBV9 and TRBJ1-6, with TRBD1 as a possible D gene (5 bases). V dropped 4 bases and J dropped 0 bases, with 14 bases sitting between them. The CDR3 extends over 17 amino acids. Germline lookup yields CDR1 SGDLS and CDR2 YYNGEE. The CDR3 region is CASSPDGGSSYNSPLHF. The CDR3 DNA sequence: TGTGCCAGCAGCCCAGACGGGGGGAGCTCCTATAATTCACCCCTCCACTTT.

The chain links TRBV5-1 to TRBJ2-1; 11 nucleotides line up with TRBD1. The length of the CDR3 is 14 residues. The germline gives CDR1 SGHRS, CDR2 YFSETQ. The V gene end was trimmed by 7 bases and the J gene end by 8 bases; junction bases not matched to a gene: 8. The CDR3 reads CASVPGQGGDEQFF. The CDR3 DNA sequence: TGCGCCAGCGTACCGGGACAGGGGGGTGATGAGCAGTTCTTC. The full variable domain, rest sourced from reference TRBV5-1 and TRBJ2-1, is KAGVTQTPRYLIKTRGQQVTLSCSPISGHRSVSWYQQTPGQGLQFLFEYFSETQRNKGNFPGRFSGRQFSNSRSEMNVSTLELGDSALYLCASVPGQGGDEQFFGPGTRLTVL.

V gene TRBV7-2 combines with J gene TRBJ1-1, with D possibly TRBD1 on 6 matching bases. The CDR3 spans 12 residues. Germline-derived CDR1 and CDR2 are SGHTA and FQGNSA. The V and J ends lost 6 bases and 5 bases respectively, with 10 bases between them. The CDR3 DNA follows: TGTGCCAGCAGAGGGACACTGACTGAAGCTTTCTTT. Translating it yields CASRGTLTEAFF.

The gene calls are TRBV12-5 and TRBJ1-4, with 12 bases identical to TRBD1. The germline V gene has CDR1 LGHNT and CDR2 FRNRAP. The CDR3 loop spans 19 amino acids. The V and J ends lost 5 bases and 7 bases, in that order; junction bases with no gene match: 17. CDR3 nucleotide sequence: TGTGCTAGTGGTACCTTAGACCGGGACAGGGGGCACTTTCGTGAAAAACTGTTTTTT. Amino acids: CASGTLDRDRGHFREKLFF.

This clone showed up just a few times. This rearrangement joins TRBV5-1 to TRBJ2-7, with 10 bases identical to TRBD2. Germline values: CDR1 SGHRS, CDR2 YFSETQ. CDR3 length: 14 residues. The trim removed 5 bases at V and 7 bases at J, leaving 9 bases unmatched. The CDR3 region has the DNA TGCGCCAGCAGTTCCGGGACTAGCGCGCGGGAGCAGTACTTC. The encoded protein is CASSSGTSAREQYF.

This chain connects TRBV27 to TRBJ2-1, with 15 bases that match TRBD2. The trim removed 1 base at V and 7 bases at J, leaving 5 bases unmatched. The CDR3 loop spans 17 amino acids. Germline V gene sequence: CDR1 MNHEY, CDR2 SMNVEV (reference sequence). CDR3 sequence reads: CASSLFRTSGRANEQFF. Here the CDR3 DNA reads TGTGCCAGCAGTTTATTCAGGACTAGCGGGAGGGCGAATGAGCAGTTCTTC.

The chain has TRBV29-1 and TRBJ1-1; no reliable D call. The CDR3 extends over 12 amino acids. Trimming took off 4 bases at V and 1 base at J, with 7 bases between the two ends. CDR1 is SQVTM and CDR2 is ANQGSEA in the germline V gene. The CDR3 nucleotides read TGCAGCGTTGCCTGGAGGAACACTGAAGCTTTCTTT. This codes for CSVAWRNTEAFF.

This clone has just one count. V usage is TRBV20-1 and J usage is TRBJ1-5; D not certain. Germline V gene sequence: CDR1 DFQATT, CDR2 SNEGSKA (reference sequence). The CDR3 runs 14 residues. V gave up 3 bases and J gave up 7 bases, with 16 bases separating them. The CDR3 bases are TGCAGTGCTAGTCAGGTGAGCGGAGGGCAGCCCCAGCATTTT. It is translated as CSASQVSGGQPQHF.

Only a few counts were recorded for this clone. V gene TRBV24-1 combines with J gene TRBJ1-2, with D maybe TRBD1 (6 bases). Between the trimmed V and J ends, which lost 4 bases and 7 bases, there was a span of 12 bases. The CDR3 covers 13 residues. Germline-derived CDR1 and CDR2 are KGHDR and SFDVKD. CDR3 nucleotide sequence: TGTGCCACCAGTGAAACCGGGACATCTGGCTACACCTTC. This codes for CATSETGTSGYTF.

CDR3 coding DNA: TGTGCCAGCAGCTCGACAGGGACGGGGACCCAGTACTTC. As protein: CASSSTGTGTQYF. This sequence joins TRBV7-3 and TRBJ2-5; 7 nucleotides agree with TRBD1. This CDR3 contains 13 residues. With 4 bases clipped from V and 7 bases from J, the junction kept 6 bases outside the gene matches. CDR1 and CDR2 (germline): SGHTA, FQGTGA.

This chain connects TRBV21-1 to TRBJ1-6; no check of the table's D call, TRBD1, against the DNA was made. TRBV21-1 is listed as a pseudogene. The CDR3 length is 20 residues. CDR3 protein: CASSKAKIHWSGSYNSPLHF. For the CDR3, the DNA is TGTGCCAGCAGCAAAGCGAAGATACATTGGTCAGGTTCCTATAATTCACCCCTCCACTTT.